This T cell receptor beta chain was sequenced in a study of CD8 T cells in Susac syndrome (dated by TCRdb to between 2019 and 2020). About the investigation overall: Of the Susac syndrome patients who were sequenced, six had clinically active disease and eight or nine were in clinical remission. Repertoire sequencing was used to test whether CD8+ T cell activation and differentiation in Susac syndrome was antigen driven. At blood withdrawal, Susac syndrome patients were therapy-naive, treated with corticosteroids (with IVIg additionally given to some), or treated with IVIg alone. What the research found in general, with its limitations: The number of individuals in the TCR sequencing and HLA analysis was recognized as being relatively small. In the CD4+ T cell repertoire of Susac syndrome patients, clonal expansion was not detected.

With respect to this clonotype: Its antigen is still unknown. Base qualities are not recorded, but no much larger clone differs from it by a single base.

Peripheral blood CD8+ and CD4+ T cells from healthy donors, Susac syndrome patients and multiple sclerosis patients were profiled using high-throughput TCR beta sequencing. Recently defined diagnostic criteria for definite or probable disease were met by the Susac syndrome patients. Bulk CD8+ and CD4+ T cells were purified by magnetic negative isolation, whereas CD8+ TEMRA cells were enriched by FACS. Blood was collected in EDTA tubes and processed within 24 hours, with PBMCs isolated through density gradient centrifugation. PBMCs intended for TCR sequencing were frozen in liquid nitrogen and were later thawed in a 37 degrees C water bath. Purity of sorted or isolated CD4+, CD8+ and CD8+ TEMRA cells was at least 90%. RNA was extracted using the RNeasy kit, and about 0.5 to 1 ug of the RNA was reverse transcribed with random hexamers. TCR beta CDR3 regions were amplified with the immunoSEQ multiplex PCR assay covering 54 Vbeta and 13 Jbeta segments. Bias from PCR amplification was corrected by using a synthetic template baseline for primer optimization and for computational correction. On the authors' methods: Only productive sequences were kept, with reads annotated to V, D and J genes according to IMGT and analyzed in immunoSEQ Analyzer. Clonality was calculated as one minus the Shannon entropy normalized by log2 of the number of productive unique sequences. Public and private clones were assessed among the 100 most prevalent clones of each patient and control. Clones were defined as Susac-specific when absent from the healthy and MS cohorts, from roughly 1,100 published viral clones and from other ImmuneACCESS disease sequences. The public reads were reanalyzed by TCRdb: fastp trimming at Q25, MiXCR alignment, in-frame beta chains only. Every CDR3 protein is listed once, alongside the most common genes and DNA of its rows. The V and J calls here are based on TCRdb, not the publication. Within this sample are about 210,000 distinct CDR3 sequences, with about 95% of them counted one time only. Under 0.2% of the sample is taken by the ten largest.

For CDR1 and CDR2, the germline V gene lists SQVTM and ANQGSEA. V is clipped by 5 bases and J by 6 bases, and the sequence between their germline boundaries is 11 bases long. Measured from the cysteine to the phenylalanine, the CDR3 is 11 residues long. CDR3 DNA only is kept here, 33 bases in frame from base 1. The chain uses TRBV29-1 and TRBJ2-7; TRBD1 is possibly the D segment (5 matching bases). The sequenced material came from CD4+ T cells from PBMCs. The TCR comes from a human donor with Susac syndrome. This receptor has the CDR3 CSVLGEREQYF. The sequenced DNA: TGCAGCGTTTTAGGGGAACGCGAGCAGTACTTC.